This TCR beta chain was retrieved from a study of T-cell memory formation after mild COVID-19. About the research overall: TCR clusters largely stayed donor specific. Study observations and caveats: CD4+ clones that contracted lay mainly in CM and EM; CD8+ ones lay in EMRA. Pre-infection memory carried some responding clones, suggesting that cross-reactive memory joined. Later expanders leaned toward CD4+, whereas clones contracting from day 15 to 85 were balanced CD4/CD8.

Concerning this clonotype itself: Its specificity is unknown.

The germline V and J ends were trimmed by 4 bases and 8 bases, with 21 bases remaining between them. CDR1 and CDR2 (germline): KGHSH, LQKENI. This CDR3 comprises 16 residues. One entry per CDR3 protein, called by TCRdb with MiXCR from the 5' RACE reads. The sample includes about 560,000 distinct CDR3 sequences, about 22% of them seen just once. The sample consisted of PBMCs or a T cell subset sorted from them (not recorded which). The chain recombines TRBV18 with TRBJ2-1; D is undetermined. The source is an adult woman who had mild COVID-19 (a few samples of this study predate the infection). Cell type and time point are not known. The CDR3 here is CASSLPGTRTTHEQFF. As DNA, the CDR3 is TGTGCCAGCTCACTTCCCGGCACCCGAACCACTCATGAGCAGTTCTTC.